The sequence of this T cell receptor beta chain was determined in a study of chemoradiotherapy in HPV16-positive cancers. Repertoires were generated with immunoSEQ multiplex PCR, while TCRdb's copy carries only in-frame clones and drops some. The data show 5,000 to 7,500 clones, with 65% to 90% seen just once and 6.2% held by the top ten. CDR1 is ENHRY, CDR2 SYGVKD, per germline. This CDR3 region has 13 residues. V was clipped by 3 bases and J by 6 bases, with 11 bases between them. The sequencing here drew on tumor tissue, taken from a patient who underwent chemoradiotherapy. The V and J genes are TRBV10-3 and TRBJ1-1; unclear D gene. This sequence was found in a human donor with HPV-associated anogenital cancer. CDR3 bases: TGTGCCATCAGTGACGGACGGGATTCTGAAGCTTTCTTT. It encodes CAISDGRDSEAFF.